This is a list of T cell receptor beta chains from one sample in a study of OX40 agonist ivuxolimab in advanced cancers. Method: immunoSEQ multiplex PCR; TCRdb's copy keeps in-frame clones and lacks some. This sample carries 65,000 to 95,000 clones, less than 95% of them seen once, and the ten largest clones take more than 0.25%. Material: CD4+ or CD8+ T cells sorted from blood, obtained in a trial of the OX40 agonist ivuxolimab. These receptors all come from an adult with an advanced solid tumor such as melanoma, head and neck, liver or kidney cancer. CDR3s include the opening cysteine and the closing phenylalanine or tryptophan. The D gene is left open where the match is weak. The size of a clone is reported for some rows only, either as once, few or many, or as a class for expanded clones.

TRBJ1-1 NA TRBV6-5 TRBD1 TGTGCCAGCAGGACCCGGGACAGTGCAGGGCGCGCTTTCTTT CASRTRDSAGRAFF
TRBJ2-2 NA TRBV6-5 NA TGTGCCAGCAGTCAAAGCGGGGAGCTGTTTTTT CASSQSGELFF
TRBJ1-2 NA TRBV6-5 TRBD1 TGTGCCAGCAGGGGGACAGCGATCTATGGCTACACCTTC CASRGTAIYGYTF
TRBJ1-6 NA TRBV11-2 NA TGTGCCAGCAGCTTAGTCGGCGGGAGCTCCTATAATTCACCCCTCCACTTT CASSLVGGSSYNSPLHF
TRBJ1-2 NA TRBV2 NA TGTGCCAGCACCGATGGGGGGAACTATGGCTACACCTTC CASTDGGNYGYTF
TRBJ1-6 NA TRBV27 NA TGTGCCAGCAGTTTACTTCTGGGAAATTCACCCCTCCACTTT CASSLLLGNSPLHF
TRBJ1-4 NA TRBV18 TRBD1 TGTGCCAGCTCGCCTACAGGGGTTCAGGAAAAACTGTTTTTT CASSPTGVQEKLFF
TRBJ1-1 NA TRBV5-1 NA TGCGCCAGCAGGTACACTGAGACTGAAGCTTTCTTT CASRYTETEAFF
TRBJ1-2 NA TRBV4-1 TRBD1 TGCGCCAGCAGCTCTCCGGACAGGGGAAACTATGGCTACACCTTC CASSSPDRGNYGYTF
TRBJ1-6 NA TRBV7-8 NA TGTGCCAGCAGCTTCGGGGACTCACCCCTCCACTTT CASSFGDSPLHF
TRBJ2-5 NA TRBV11-2 NA TGTGCCAGCAGCTTCACAGGGTCGGTTGAGACCCAGTACTTC CASSFTGSVETQYF
TRBJ2-1 NA TRBV20-1 NA TGCAGTGCTAGACCGGGAAGTGAGCAGTTCTTC CSARPGSEQFF
TRBJ2-5 NA TRBV7-8 NA TGTGCCAGCAGCTTTGGGGGCGGTGGAGAGACCCAGTACTTC CASSFGGGGETQYF
TRBJ1-2 NA TRBV28 TRBD1 TGTGCCAGCAGTTCCCCCGGGACAGGTTATGGCTACACCTTC CASSSPGTGYGYTF
TRBJ2-5 NA TRBV5-6 NA TGTGCCAGCAGCCTAACAAAGGGGCGAAGAGGAGAGACCCAGTACTTC CASSLTKGRRGETQYF
TRBJ1-2 NA TRBV6-4 TRBD1 TGTGCCAGCAGCGCGACAGGGACTAACTATGGCTACACCTTC CASSATGTNYGYTF
TRBJ1-1 NA TRBV25-1 NA TGTGCCAGCAGCCGCCAGCCTAGCACTGAAGCTTTCTTT CASSRQPSTEAFF
TRBJ2-5 NA TRBV28 NA TGTGCCAGCAGAATAAAAGAGACCCAGTACTTC CASRIKETQYF
TRBJ2-5 few TRBV19 NA TGTGCCAGTAGTATTCGTCTGGGGGGGCAACTTCAAGAGACCCAGTACTTC CASSIRLGGQLQETQYF
TRBJ2-5 NA TRBV10-2 NA TGCGCCAGCAGCGAGGGAGGCCAGACCCAGTACTTC CASSEGGQTQYF
TRBJ2-5 NA TRBV6-6 NA TGTGCCAGCAGTTACTCGGTGAACAACCAAGAGACCCAGTACTTC CASSYSVNNQETQYF
TRBJ2-2 NA TRBV11-3 TRBD1 TGTGCCAGCAGCTTGACAGGGGGCAACGGGGAGCTGTTTTTT CASSLTGGNGELFF
TRBJ2-1 NA TRBV9 TRBD2 TGTGCCAGCAGCGTACAGAGCGGGGGGGCCTATGAGCAGTTCTTC CASSVQSGGAYEQFF
TRBJ1-3 NA TRBV6-5 TRBD1 TGTGCCAGCAGTCCGGGACAGGGAGGTCGGAACACCATATATTTT CASSPGQGGRNTIYF
TRBJ1-1 NA TRBV25-1 TRBD1 TGTGCCAGCAGTGACTACGAGGGCAGGGGGGTGCCTGAAGCTTTCTTT CASSDYEGRGVPEAFF
TRBJ2-3 once TRBV5-6 TRBD2 TGTGCCAGCAGCCTCGGCGGGGGGAACACAGATACGCAGTATTTT CASSLGGGNTDTQYF
TRBJ2-1 NA TRBV28 NA TGTGCCAGCAGTTCGTTGAGGGTGGGTGAGCAGTTCTTC CASSSLRVGEQFF
TRBJ2-2 NA TRBV11-2 NA TGTGCCAGCAACCAGGCCGGGGAGCTGTTTTTT CASNQAGELFF
TRBJ2-5 NA TRBV9 TRBD2 TGTGCCAGCAGCGCTGCGCCGGGACTAGCGGGTGGTGGGGAGACCCAGTACTTC CASSAAPGLAGGGETQYF
TRBJ1-2 NA TRBV4-1 TRBD1 TGCGCCAGCAGCCAACGCCGGGACAGAAACGGCTACACCTTC CASSQRRDRNGYTF
TRBJ2-5 NA TRBV28 TRBD2 TGTGCCAGCAGTTTAGTTAGCGGGGGGGTTGAGACCCAGTACTTC CASSLVSGGVETQYF
TRBJ2-3 NA TRBV7-7 NA TGTGCTAGCAGCCCTGGAGGGCGAGATACGCAGTATTTT CASSPGGRDTQYF
TRBJ1-2 once TRBV19 TRBD1 TGTGCCAGTACCCCGGACAGGGAAAGAGTCGATGGCTACACCTTC CASTPDRERVDGYTF
TRBJ1-2 NA TRBV6-5 NA TGTGCCAGCAGTTACGGCAGCGCTAACTATGGCTACACCTTC CASSYGSANYGYTF
TRBJ1-5 NA TRBV4-2 NA TGTGCCAGCAGCCCCGGACTGAATAGCAATCAGCCCCAGCATTTT CASSPGLNSNQPQHF
TRBJ2-5 NA TRBV5-1 TRBD2 TGCGCCAGCAGCGACGGGACTAGCATGGAGACCCAGTACTTC CASSDGTSMETQYF
TRBJ1-2 NA TRBV2 NA TGTGCCAGCAGCCGAGGGAACTTACGGACCTTC CASSRGNLRTF
TRBJ2-7 NA TRBV6-5 TRBD1 TGTGCCAGCAGGACAGGGGGCGACGAGCAGTACTTC CASRTGGDEQYF
TRBJ2-2 NA TRBV7-9 NA TGTGCCAGCAGCACATGGACTGAGAACACCGGGGAGCTGTTTTTT CASSTWTENTGELFF
TRBJ2-7 few TRBV19 TRBD1 TGTGCCAGTAGTCGAGCACAGGGGTCCTACGAGCAGTACTTC CASSRAQGSYEQYF
TRBJ1-1 NA TRBV18 NA TGTGCCAGCTCACTAGGACGGACGAACACTGAAGCTTTCTTT CASSLGRTNTEAFF
TRBJ1-4 once TRBV15 NA TGTGCCACCAGCAGAAACAGGGTTGGGACTAATGAAAAACTGTTTTTT CATSRNRVGTNEKLFF
TRBJ1-4 few TRBV2 NA TGTGCCAGCAGTGAAATCTCTTGGGGGCCATCTAATGAAAAACTGTTTTTT CASSEISWGPSNEKLFF
TRBJ2-2 NA TRBV10-3 NA TGTGCCATCAGTGTCACGGGGGCCGGGGAGCTGTTTTTT CAISVTGAGELFF
TRBJ1-1 NA TRBV5-6 NA TGTGCCAGCAGCTTGAGACGCAACCCCATGAACACTGAAGCTTTCTTT CASSLRRNPMNTEAFF
TRBJ1-5 NA TRBV6-1 NA TGTGCCAGCAGTGAAGTGTCAAATAGCAATCAGCCCCAGCATTTT CASSEVSNSNQPQHF
TRBJ1-3 NA TRBV6-1 NA TGTGCCAGCAGTGAATGGGGGCTTCCGTTGGGATATTTT CASSEWGLPLGYF
TRBJ1-5 NA TRBV6-1 NA TGTGCCAGCAGTGAATCGTGGGGGGATAATCAGCCCCAGCATTTT CASSESWGDNQPQHF
TRBJ1-2 NA TRBV6-1 NA TGTGCCAGCACCATATCCGACAGCCCCTATGGCTACACCTTC CASTISDSPYGYTF
TRBJ2-1 NA TRBV11-3 TRBD2 TGTGCCAGCAGCTTAGAGGGGACTAGCGGGGGTTCTAGCTCCTACAATGAGCAGTTCTTC CASSLEGTSGGSSSYNEQFF
TRBJ1-1 NA TRBV18 TRBD1 TGTGCCAGCTCACCCACAGGGGGACAGGGGAACACTGAAGCTTTCTTT CASSPTGGQGNTEAFF
TRBJ2-1 NA TRBV5-4 NA TGTGCCAGCAGCTTGGGGGGGCAAAAGGGGCAGTTCTTC CASSLGGQKGQFF
TRBJ1-3 NA TRBV19 NA TGTGCCAGTAGCCCCTTCGACTTTTCTGGAAACACCATATATTTT CASSPFDFSGNTIYF
TRBJ2-5 once TRBV11-2 NA TGTGCCAGCAGCTTCGGGTCAGGGTTTGAGGAGACCCAGTACTTC CASSFGSGFEETQYF
TRBJ1-2 NA TRBV6-5 TRBD1 TGTGCCAGCAGTTATGTGGGACAGGATCTAAATGGCTACACCTTC CASSYVGQDLNGYTF
TRBJ1-2 NA TRBV6-5 TRBD1 TGTGCCAGCAGTACCCTACAGGGGCGGAACTATGGCTACACCTTC CASSTLQGRNYGYTF
TRBJ1-5 NA TRBV7-2 NA TGTGCCAGCAGCTCACGGGAAGGCAATCAGCCCCAGCATTTT CASSSREGNQPQHF